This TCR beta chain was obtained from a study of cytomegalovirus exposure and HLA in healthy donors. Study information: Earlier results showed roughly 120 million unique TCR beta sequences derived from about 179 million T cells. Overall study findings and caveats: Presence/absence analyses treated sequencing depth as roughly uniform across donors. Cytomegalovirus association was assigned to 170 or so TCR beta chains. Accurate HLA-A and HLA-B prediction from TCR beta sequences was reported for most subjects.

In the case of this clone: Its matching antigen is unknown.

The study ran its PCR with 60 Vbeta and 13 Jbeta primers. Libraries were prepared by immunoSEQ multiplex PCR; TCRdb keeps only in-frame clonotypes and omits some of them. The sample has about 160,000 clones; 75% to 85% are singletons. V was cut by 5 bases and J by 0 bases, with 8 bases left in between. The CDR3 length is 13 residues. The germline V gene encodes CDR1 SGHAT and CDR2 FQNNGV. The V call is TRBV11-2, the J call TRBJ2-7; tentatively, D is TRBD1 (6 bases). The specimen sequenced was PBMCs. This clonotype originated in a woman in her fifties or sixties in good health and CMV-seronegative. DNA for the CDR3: TGTGCCAGCAGCCAGGGGAACTCCTACGAGCAGTACTTC. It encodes CASSQGNSYEQYF. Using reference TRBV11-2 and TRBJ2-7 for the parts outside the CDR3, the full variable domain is EAGVAQSPRYKIIEKRQSVAFWCNPISGHATLYWYQQILGQGPKLLIQFQNNGVVDDSQLPKDRFSAERLKGVDSTLKIQPAKLEDSAVYLCASSQGNSYEQYFGPGTRLTVT.